The 5 T cell receptor beta chains reported below all come from one sample, sequenced in a study of blood T cell repertoires in COVID-19. The repertoire was sequenced with immunoSEQ multiplex PCR; TCRdb's copy has only in-frame clones and lacks some. The sample has 90,000 to 110,000 clones; 82% are singletons. Sequenced material: peripheral blood. The receptors were sampled from a woman older than 75 with acute or convalescent COVID-19.

V is TRBV9 and J is TRBJ1-2, with TRBD1 matching 7 bases. J lost 6 bases, V lost 0 bases, and 8 bases had no gene match. CDR3 length: 15 amino acids. In germline, CDR1 is SGDLS, CDR2 YYNGEE. The CDR3 DNA reads TGTGCCAGCAGCGTAGCGACGACAGGGACGAATGGCTACACCTTC. Its translation is CASSVATTGTNGYTF.

This clone occurred once. The chain couples TRBV2 to TRBJ1-4, with a weak D call TRBD1 (5 bases). Germline CDR1 SNHLY, CDR2 FYNNEI. V lost 4 bases and J 8 bases, leaving 20 bases between the germline ends. The CDR3 totals 16 residues. The CDR3 bases are TGTGCCAGCAGTGTACATGGGGCACGGTCCGAAGAAAAACTGTTTTTT. Translating gives CASSVHGARSEEKLFF.

The chain joins TRBV28 to TRBJ1-2, with 9 bases lining up with TRBD1. This CDR3 has 17 amino acids. Trimming cost V 8 bases and J 6 bases; bases outside gene matches: 19. CDR1 and CDR2 (germline): MDHEN, SYDVKM. The chain's CDR3 is CASGFPRQGQGGNGYTF. The CDR3, as DNA: TGTGCCAGCGGGTTCCCCCGACAGGGACAGGGAGGGAATGGCTACACCTTC.

The V and J genes are TRBV7-9 and TRBJ2-3; 9 bases are a match to TRBD1. The CDR3 sequence is 17 residues long. Germline CDR1 is SEHNR and CDR2 is FQNEAQ (reference sequence). V was clipped by 3 bases and J by 2 bases; unmatched bases: 9. CDR3 coding DNA: TGTGCCAGCAGCTTCCCCGGGACAGGGAAAAACACAGATACGCAGTATTTT. As protein: CASSFPGTGKNTDTQYF.

CDR3 bases: TGTGCCAGCAGCTACTTGGGGGCGCGTGAGACCCAGTACTTC. Protein product: CASSYLGARETQYF. The chain has TRBV11-2 and TRBJ2-5; a weak D match, TRBD1 (6 bases). V lost 4 bases and J lost 5, with 14 bases in between. CDR3 size: 14 residues. Germline-derived CDR1 and CDR2 are SGHAT and FQNNGV.